A single sample gave rise to the 21 T cell receptor beta chains below, sequenced in a study of beta chain features in type 1 diabetes (dated by TCRdb to the late 2010s). The library relied on the immunoSEQ multiplex PCR assay. The entire amount of isolated RNA was reverse transcribed using the High Capacity cDNA Reverse Transcription Kit, so the sequenced TCRB transcripts were expressed ones. Not all clones reach the TCRdb copy of this immuneACCESS table, which keeps in-frame sequences only. Checked studies attribute under half of the gap to unresolved V genes and leave the rest unexplained. The sample table contains over 150,000 clones; only one count was recorded for 10% to 15% of them. The ten largest clones capture approximately 0.62% of the sample. Sample: central memory CD4+ T cells from blood. Receptors were obtained from a woman in her late teens or twenties in good health.

The V call is TRBV7-2, the J call TRBJ2-5; D possibly corresponds to TRBD1 (5 bases). Germline-derived CDR1 and CDR2 are SGHTA and FQGNSA. This CDR3 has 14 residues. The germline V and J ends were trimmed by 3 bases and 1 base, with 9 bases remaining between them. For the CDR3, the DNA is TGTGCCAGCAGCTTCAGGGCTCGCCAAGAGACCCAGTACTTC. This codes for CASSFRARQETQYF. Drawing the rest from reference TRBV7-2 and TRBJ2-5, the complete variable domain is GAGVSQSPSNKVTEKGKDVELRCDPISGHTALYWYRQSLGQGLEFLIYFQGNSAPDKSGLPSDRFSAERTGGSVSTLTIQRTQQEDSAVYLCASSFRARQETQYFGPGTRLLVL.

This clone was detected a few times. The chain carries TRBV19 and TRBJ2-7, with 9 bases fitting TRBD1. The CDR3 spans 13 residues. Germline V gives CDR1 LNHDA, CDR2 SQIVND (reference sequence). J was trimmed by 4 bases and V by 11 bases; bases with no gene match: 9. The CDR3 reads CASGTGHRYEQYF. The CDR3 nucleotides read TGTGCCTCCGGGACAGGGCACAGATACGAGCAGTACTTC.

This clone was counted between two and nine times. The V gene is TRBV9, the J gene TRBJ2-3; 8 bases are shared with TRBD1. This CDR3 is 16 amino acids long. The germline CDR1 and CDR2 sequences are SGDLS and YYNGEE. The V gene end was trimmed by 4 bases and the J gene end by 1 base; junction bases not matched to a gene: 8. CDR3 bases: TGTGCCAGCAGCCGACATGGGACAGGAGGCACAGATACGCAGTATTTT. It is translated as CASSRHGTGGTDTQYF.

The rearrangement links TRBV5-1 to TRBJ1-5; D gene unclear. The germline gives CDR1 SGHRS, CDR2 YFSETQ. There are 13 residues in the CDR3. The V and J ends lost 1 base and 4 bases respectively, with 6 bases between them. The CDR3 loop reads CASSLSPNQPQHF. In nucleotides, the CDR3 is TGCGCCAGCAGCTTGTCCCCTAATCAGCCCCAGCATTTT. The full variable domain, completed using reference TRBV5-1 and TRBJ1-5, is KAGVTQTPRYLIKTRGQQVTLSCSPISGHRSVSWYQQTPGQGLQFLFEYFSETQRNKGNFPGRFSGRQFSNSRSEMNVSTLELGDSALYLCASSLSPNQPQHFGDGTRLSIL.

V is TRBV9 and J is TRBJ2-1; no firm D call. Germline loops: CDR1 SGDLS, CDR2 YYNGEE. This CDR3 comprises 14 residues. Trimming cost V 0 bases and J 10 bases, with 14 bases left between them. The CDR3 loop reads CASSVEYWAQEQFF. CDR3 nucleotide sequence: TGTGCCAGCAGCGTAGAATACTGGGCTCAGGAGCAGTTCTTC.

The V call is TRBV29-1, the J call TRBJ2-1, with a weak D call TRBD1 (5 bases). This CDR3 is 17 amino acids long. CDR1 and CDR2 (germline): SQVTM, ANQGSEA. Between the trimmed V and J ends, which lost 7 bases and 3 bases, there was a span of 25 bases. The DNA of the CDR3 is TGCAGCGCTTCGATTGGGGCTTTACGATTCGTCTACAATGAGCAGTTCTTC. Translating gives CSASIGALRFVYNEQFF.

V is TRBV4-2 and J is TRBJ1-4; D not resolved. This CDR3 contains 13 residues. CDR1 LGHNA and CDR2 YNFKEQ come from the germline V gene. Trimming took off 0 bases at V and 5 bases at J, with 4 bases between the two ends. CDR3 bases: TGTGCCAGCAGCCAAGAGGAGAATGAAAAACTGTTTTTT. Its translation is CASSQEENEKLFF.

The rearrangement joins TRBV30 to TRBJ1-2; D is undetermined. Germline V gene lookup returns CDR1 GTSNPN and CDR2 SVGIG (reference sequence). V lost 4 bases to trimming and J lost 1 base, with 7 bases between them. This CDR3 has 12 amino acids. The CDR3 is CAWTHNNYGYTF. The CDR3 nucleotides read TGTGCCTGGACCCACAATAACTATGGCTACACCTTC.

The chain combines TRBV28 with TRBJ1-2; D unresolved. V lost 3 bases and J 4 bases, leaving 9 bases between the germline ends. Germline CDR1 MDHEN, CDR2 SYDVKM. The CDR3 covers 13 residues. The CDR3 sequence is CASSLRAAYGYTF. The CDR3 bases are TGTGCCAGCAGTTTGAGGGCAGCCTATGGCTACACCTTC.

This clone has a handful of counts. This sequence joins TRBV29-1 and TRBJ1-3; 8 bases agree with TRBD1. Germline loops: CDR1 SQVTM, CDR2 ANQGSEA. The CDR3 length is 13 residues. The J segment lost 8 bases and the V segment lost 4 bases, leaving 7 bases of the junction unmatched. CDR3 DNA sequence: TGCAGCGTTGCTACAGGGGGAGGAGACACCATATATTTT. Its translation is CSVATGGGDTIYF.

The V gene is TRBV6-6, the J gene TRBJ1-1, with D perhaps matching TRBD1 (6 bases). V lost 11 bases to trimming and J lost 5 bases, with 15 bases between them. The CDR3 contains 12 residues. Germline values: CDR1 MNHNY, CDR2 SVGAGI (reference sequence). Written as DNA, the CDR3 is TGTGCCGGCAATCTACAGGGAACTGAAGCTTTCTTT. It specifies CAGNLQGTEAFF.

The CDR3 DNA reads as TGTGCCAGCAGCTTGCCTCTAGGCTCTGGAAACACCATATATTTT. Its translation is CASSLPLGSGNTIYF. The V gene is TRBV5-8, the J gene TRBJ1-3; D call uncertain. V was shortened by 1 base and J by 0 bases, with 8 bases between the two germline ends. Germline-derived CDR1 and CDR2 are SGHTS and YDEGEE. This CDR3 contains 15 residues. Drawing the rest from reference TRBV5-8 and TRBJ1-3, the complete variable domain is EAGVTQSPTHLIKTRGQQATLRCSPISGHTSVYWYQQALGLGLQFLLWYDEGEERNRGNFPPRFSGRQFPNYSSELNVNALELEDSALYLCASSLPLGSGNTIYFGEGSWLTVV.

The V call is TRBV5-1, the J call TRBJ1-4; 8 bases match TRBD1. V gave up 4 bases and J gave up 6 bases; unmatched junction bases: 8. This CDR3 has 15 amino acids. Germline CDR1 is SGHRS and CDR2 is YFSETQ. CDR3 in amino acids: CASSRSTGVHEKLFF. CDR3 DNA sequence: TGCGCCAGCAGCCGTTCGACAGGGGTCCATGAAAAACTGTTTTTT.

This clone was detected a few times. The chain is built from TRBV29-1 and TRBJ1-5; the D is unclear. V lost 4 bases and J lost 8, with 12 bases in between. Germline V gene sequence: CDR1 SQVTM, CDR2 ANQGSEA. This CDR3 is 12 amino acids long. The CDR3 spells CSVGGPNEPQHF. The CDR3 coding sequence is TGCAGCGTTGGAGGTCCTAATGAGCCCCAGCATTTT.

The chain combines TRBV5-1 with TRBJ2-1; 9 nucleotides line up with TRBD1. Germline assignment: CDR1 SGHRS and CDR2 YFSETQ. This CDR3 spans 16 amino acids. Trimming at V came to 4 bases and at J to 2 bases, leaving 7 bases not matched to a gene. The CDR3 here is CASSGDRGVTYNEQFF. CDR3 bases: TGCGCCAGCAGCGGTGACAGGGGGGTTACCTACAATGAGCAGTTCTTC.

The CDR3: CASRGGYEQYF. CDR3 bases: TGTGCCAGTAGGGGGGGTTACGAGCAGTACTTC. V is TRBV19 and J is TRBJ2-7; maybe TRBD2 (6 bases). This CDR3 has 11 amino acids. V gave up 6 bases and J gave up 4 bases, with 7 bases separating them. The germline V gene encodes CDR1 LNHDA and CDR2 SQIVND (reference sequence).

This sequence joins TRBV30 and TRBJ2-7, with TRBD1 matching over 9 bases. Trimming cost V 8 bases and J 0 bases; bases outside gene matches: 2. This CDR3 is 12 amino acids long. Per the germline V gene, CDR1 is GTSNPN and CDR2 is SVGIG (reference sequence). The CDR3 nucleotides read TGTGCCGGGGACAGGGTCTCCTACGAGCAGTACTTC. It specifies CAGDRVSYEQYF.

This chain connects TRBV7-9 to TRBJ2-3, with D possibly matching TRBD1 (6 bases). Trimming left V 3 bases short and J 3 bases short, with 16 bases between. The CDR3 has 16 residues. Germline assignment: CDR1 SEHNR and CDR2 FQNEAQ (reference sequence). CDR3 coding DNA: TGTGCCAGCAGCTTTGCCAGGGGAGTAGGAACAGATACGCAGTATTTT. Protein sequence: CASSFARGVGTDTQYF.

The chain is built from TRBV30 and TRBJ2-7; D gene ambiguous. With 0 bases removed from V and 4 bases from J, the gap between germline ends came to 7 bases. The length of the CDR3 is 12 residues. Looked up from germline, CDR1 is GTSNPN and CDR2 is SVGIG (reference sequence). The CDR3 nucleotides are TGTGCCTGGAGTGTTTCCCCGTACGAGCAGTACTTC. Translation gives CAWSVSPYEQYF. The full variable domain, in which reference TRBV30 and TRBJ2-7 provide the parts outside the CDR3, is SQTIHQWPATLVQPVGSPLSLECTVEGTSNPNLYWYRQAAGRGLQLLFYSVGIGQISSEVPQNLSASRPQDRQFILSSKKLLLSDSGFYLCAWSVSPYEQYFGPGTRLTVT.

This clone was detected a few times. V usage is TRBV6-5 and J usage is TRBJ2-5; possibly TRBD2 for D (5 bases). Germline values: CDR1 MNHEY, CDR2 SVGAGI. The V end was cut by 0 bases, the J end by 2 bases, with 13 bases between. The CDR3 sequence is 16 residues long. The CDR3 here is CASSYSFTRTQETQYF. For the CDR3, the DNA is TGTGCCAGCAGTTACTCGTTCACGCGGACTCAAGAGACCCAGTACTTC.

The rearrangement joins TRBV5-4 to TRBJ2-3; TRBD2 aligns across 7 bases. Trimming cost V 4 bases and J 1 base; bases outside gene matches: 9. Germline V gene sequence: CDR1 SGHNT, CDR2 YYREEE (reference sequence). CDR3 size: 16 residues. CDR3 region: CASSRREVARTDTQYF. The CDR3 coding sequence is TGTGCCAGCAGCCGCCGGGAGGTCGCCCGCACAGATACGCAGTATTTT.